The clone carrying this T cell receptor (beta chain) was found a few times. The CDR3 is made up of 13 amino acids. Trimming stripped 8 bases from V and 1 base from J, with 8 bases between. Looked up from germline, CDR1 is SGHVS and CDR2 is FQNEAQ. This entry comes from a study of response to subunit inactivated influenza vaccine. TCRdb passed the RT-PCR reads through MiXCR, listing each CDR3 protein once. The data contain around 580,000 distinct CDR3 sequences, 14% of them singletons. The receptor comes from a man aged 50 to 59 who received an inactivated influenza vaccine. Sample: PBMCs from blood, taken roughly 12 days after vaccination. The chain employs TRBV7-8 and TRBJ1-4; possible D gene TRBD1, 6 bases. CDR3 amino acids: CASQGKTNEKLFF. CDR3 DNA: TGTGCCAGCCAGGGGAAAACTAATGAAAAACTGTTTTTT.